This T cell receptor beta chain was observed in a study of CD8+CD57+ T cells in acquired aplastic anemia. According to the study, genomic DNA was the template for TCR beta VDJ and CDR3 profiling. Each CDR3 protein gets one entry after TCRdb re-called the reads with MiXCR. Of a few hundred thousand distinct CDR3 sequences listed, about 59% are singletons. There are a few counts of this clonotype. Trimming removed 0 bases from V and 9 bases from J; junction bases left unmatched: 4. Germline V lookup: CDR1 SNHLY, CDR2 FYNNEI. The CDR3 contains 15 residues. Sequencing was carried out using sorted CD4+, CD8+, or CD8+CD57+ T cells (not recorded which) from PBMCs. The rearrangement uses TRBV2 and TRBJ1-6, with 8 bases aligning to TRBD1. This TCR derives from a human donor in good health. The chain's CDR3 is CASSEARGQGSPLHF. The CDR3, as DNA: TGTGCCAGCAGTGAAGCGAGAGGACAGGGTTCACCCCTCCACTTT.